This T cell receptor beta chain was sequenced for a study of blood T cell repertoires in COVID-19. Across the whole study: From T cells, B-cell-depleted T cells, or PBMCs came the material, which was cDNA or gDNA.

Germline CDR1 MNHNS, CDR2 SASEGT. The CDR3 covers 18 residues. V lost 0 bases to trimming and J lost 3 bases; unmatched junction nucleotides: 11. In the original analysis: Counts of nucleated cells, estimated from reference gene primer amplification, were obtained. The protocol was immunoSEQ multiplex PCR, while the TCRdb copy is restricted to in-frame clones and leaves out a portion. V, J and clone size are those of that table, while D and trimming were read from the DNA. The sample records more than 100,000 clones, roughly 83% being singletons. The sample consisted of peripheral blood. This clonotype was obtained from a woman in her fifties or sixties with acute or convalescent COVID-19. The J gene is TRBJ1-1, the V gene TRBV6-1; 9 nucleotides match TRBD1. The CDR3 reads CASSEAGTGFDVHTEAFF. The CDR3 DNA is TGTGCCAGCAGTGAAGCAGGGACAGGGTTTGATGTTCACACTGAAGCTTTCTTT.